These T cell receptor beta chains were read from a single sample in a study of blood T cells in healthy people across ages. MiXCR was run by TCRdb on the 5' RACE reads, yielding one entry per CDR3 protein. The repertoire has roughly 930,000 distinct CDR3 sequences, 48% of them found once; the top ten carry roughly an eighth. Sequenced material: blood. These TCRs come from a man aged 25-45 years in good health. CDR3s include the opening cysteine and the closing phenylalanine or tryptophan. The size of a clone is reported for some rows only, either as once, few or many, or as a class for expanded clones.

v_call	j_call	clone_size	cdr3_aa
TRBV5-1	TRBJ2-3	.	CASSLAPSGGETDTQYF
TRBV4-1	TRBJ2-2	.	CASSPGTGGFAGELFF
TRBV7-2	TRBJ1-2	.	CASSLDFLSAYGYTF
TRBV20-1	TRBJ2-7	.	CSVAGLSYEQYF
TRBV6-5	TRBJ2-3	.	CASSPRRTGVADTQYF
TRBV25-1	TRBJ1-6	.	CASSELNATGYNSPLHF
TRBV2	TRBJ2-7	.	CASSTGRTTYEQYF
TRBV29-1	TRBJ1-5	.	CSVGGNNQPQHF
TRBV7-2	TRBJ2-1	.	CASRSRAGTSYNEQFF
TRBV5-5	TRBJ2-1	.	CASSFQPGEQFF
TRBV24-1	TRBJ1-2	.	CAIGQGPYGYTF
TRBV20-1	TRBJ2-1	few	CSARDLDSRDRGRNEQFF
TRBV5-1	TRBJ2-4	.	CASSSGQEQYF
TRBV4-3	TRBJ1-4	few	CASSQDGGTGSEKLFF
TRBV7-9	TRBJ2-7	.	CASSLARPSQGEQYF
TRBV6-6	TRBJ2-7	few	CASSPGPAKGSYEQYF
TRBV4-1	TRBJ2-7	.	CASSQPTGLAGGSYEQYF
TRBV7-2	TRBJ1-4	few	CASSRDPTHEKLFF
TRBV7-2	TRBJ1-1	once	CASSPRYTGEGTEAFF
TRBV25-1	TRBJ2-7	.	CASSELENEVTEQYF
TRBV29-1	TRBJ2-7	few	CSVEDPGLAREQYF